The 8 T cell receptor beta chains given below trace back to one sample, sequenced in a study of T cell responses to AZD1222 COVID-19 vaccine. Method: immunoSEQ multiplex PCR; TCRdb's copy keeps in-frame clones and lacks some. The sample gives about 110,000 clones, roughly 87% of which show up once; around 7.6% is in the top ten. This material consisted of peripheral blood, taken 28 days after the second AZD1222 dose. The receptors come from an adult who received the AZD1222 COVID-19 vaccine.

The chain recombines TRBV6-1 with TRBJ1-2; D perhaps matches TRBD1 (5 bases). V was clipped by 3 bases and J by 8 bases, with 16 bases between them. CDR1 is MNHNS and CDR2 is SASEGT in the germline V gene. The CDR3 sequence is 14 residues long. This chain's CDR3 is CASSDQGLTEGYTF. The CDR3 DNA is TGTGCCAGCAGTGACCAGGGACTTACCGAGGGCTACACCTTC.

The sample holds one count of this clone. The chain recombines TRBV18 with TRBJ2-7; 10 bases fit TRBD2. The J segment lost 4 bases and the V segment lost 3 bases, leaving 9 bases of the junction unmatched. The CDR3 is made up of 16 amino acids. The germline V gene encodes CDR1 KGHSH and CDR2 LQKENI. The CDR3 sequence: CASSPGRAGGPYEQYF. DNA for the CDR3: TGTGCCAGCTCACCGGGCCGAGCGGGGGGGCCGTACGAGCAGTACTTC.

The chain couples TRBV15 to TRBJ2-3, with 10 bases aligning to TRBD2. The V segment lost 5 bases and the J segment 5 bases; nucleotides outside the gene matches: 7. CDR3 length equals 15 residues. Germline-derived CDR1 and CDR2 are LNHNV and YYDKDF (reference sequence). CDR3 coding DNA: TGTGCCACCAGCCTGAGCGGGGGGGCCCAAGATACGCAGTATTTT. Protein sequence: CATSLSGGAQDTQYF.

CDR3 protein: CASSLGQGIEQYF. DNA of the CDR3: TGTGCCAGCAGCCTCGGACAGGGGATCGAGCAGTACTTC. V usage is TRBV5-4 and J usage is TRBJ2-7; TRBD1 matches 9 bases. The J segment lost 6 bases and the V segment lost 4 bases, leaving 5 bases of the junction unmatched. This CDR3 is 13 amino acids long. Germline V gene data show CDR1 as SGHNT and CDR2 as YYREEE (reference sequence).

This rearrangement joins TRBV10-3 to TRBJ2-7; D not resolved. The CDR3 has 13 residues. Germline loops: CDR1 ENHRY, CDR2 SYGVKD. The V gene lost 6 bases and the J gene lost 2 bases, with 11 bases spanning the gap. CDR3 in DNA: TGTGCCATCAGGGACCCCGGCCCCTACGAGCAGTACTTC. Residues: CAIRDPGPYEQYF.

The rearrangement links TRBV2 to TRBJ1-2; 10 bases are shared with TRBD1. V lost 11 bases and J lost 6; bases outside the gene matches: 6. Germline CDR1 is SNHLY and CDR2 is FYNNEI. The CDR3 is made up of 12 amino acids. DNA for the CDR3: TGTGCCGGAAGGGGACAGGGGCATGGCTACACCTTC. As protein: CAGRGQGHGYTF. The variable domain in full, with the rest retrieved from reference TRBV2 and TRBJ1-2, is EPEVTQTPSHQVTQMGQEVILRCVPISNHLYFYWYRQILGQKVEFLVSFYNNEISEKSEIFDDQFSVERPDGSNFTLKIRSTKLEDSAMYFCAGRGQGHGYTFGSGTRLTVV.

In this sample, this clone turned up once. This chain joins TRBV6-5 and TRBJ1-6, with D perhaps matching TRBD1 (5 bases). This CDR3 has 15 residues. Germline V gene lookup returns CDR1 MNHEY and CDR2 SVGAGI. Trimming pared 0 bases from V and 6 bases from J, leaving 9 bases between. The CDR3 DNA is TGTGCCAGCAGTTACTCGACAGAGCCTAATTCACCCCTCCACTTT. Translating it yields CASSYSTEPNSPLHF.

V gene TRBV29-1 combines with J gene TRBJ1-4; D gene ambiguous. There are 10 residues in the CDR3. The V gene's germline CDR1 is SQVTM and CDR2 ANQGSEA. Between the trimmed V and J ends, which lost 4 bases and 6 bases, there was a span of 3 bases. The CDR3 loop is CSVGDEKLFF. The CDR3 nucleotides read TGCAGCGTTGGGGATGAAAAACTGTTTTTT.